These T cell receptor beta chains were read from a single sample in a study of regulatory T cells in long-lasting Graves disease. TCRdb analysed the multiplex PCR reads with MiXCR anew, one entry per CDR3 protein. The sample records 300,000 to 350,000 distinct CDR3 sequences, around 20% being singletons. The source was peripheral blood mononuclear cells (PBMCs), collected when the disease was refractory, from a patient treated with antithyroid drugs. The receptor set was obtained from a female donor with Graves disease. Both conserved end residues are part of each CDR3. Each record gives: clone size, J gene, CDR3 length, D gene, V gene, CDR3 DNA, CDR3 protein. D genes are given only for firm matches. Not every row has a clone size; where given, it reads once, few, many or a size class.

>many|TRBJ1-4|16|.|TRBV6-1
TGTGCCAGCAGTGAAATGGGGGGCATAAGGAATGAAAAACTGTTTTTT
CASSEMGGIRNEKLFF
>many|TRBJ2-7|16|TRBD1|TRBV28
TGTGCCAGCAAACACCTCAAAGGGACAGAAGCCTACGAGCAGTACTTC
CASKHLKGTEAYEQYF
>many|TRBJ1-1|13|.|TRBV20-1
TGCAGTGCTAGAGAGGGTAGAAGCACTGAAGCTTTCTTT
CSAREGRSTEAFF
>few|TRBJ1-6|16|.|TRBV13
TGTGCCAGCAGCCCCCAGGGGTCCCTGTATAATTCACCCCTCCACTTT
CASSPQGSLYNSPLHF
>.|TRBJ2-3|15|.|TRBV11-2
TGTGCCAGCAGCTTAGTTATGGGGGGCAGCGATACGCAGTATTTT
CASSLVMGGSDTQYF
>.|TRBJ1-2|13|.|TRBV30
TGTGCCTGGAGGAAGGACGGCAACTATGGCTACACCTTC
CAWRKDGNYGYTF
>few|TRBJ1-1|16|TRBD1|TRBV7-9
TGTGCCAGCAGCCACCCACAGGGGGCGCGACTCACTGAAGCTTTCTTT
CASSHPQGARLTEAFF
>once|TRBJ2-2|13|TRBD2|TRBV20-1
TGCAGTGCTCTAGCGGGAGTCGGAGGGGAGCTGTTTTTT
CSALAGVGGELFF
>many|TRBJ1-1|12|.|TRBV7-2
TGTGCCAGCAGCCTTCCCACGCCTGAAGCTTTCTTT
CASSLPTPEAFF
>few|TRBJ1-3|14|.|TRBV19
TGTGCCAGCAAGGGGCCAGGGCTCGGAAACACCATATATTTT
CASKGPGLGNTIYF
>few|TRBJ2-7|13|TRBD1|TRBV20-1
TGCAGTGCTTGGGACAGGGCGGCCTACGAGCAGTACTTC
CSAWDRAAYEQYF
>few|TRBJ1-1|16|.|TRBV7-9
TGTGCCAGCAGCTTAGGTGGGGGGCGGGTTGGCACTGAAGCTTTCTTT
CASSLGGGRVGTEAFF
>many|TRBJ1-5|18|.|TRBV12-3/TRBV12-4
TGTGCCAGCAGTTTAGGGATGCGATTGATGACAGCGAATCAGCCCCAGCATTTT
CASSLGMRLMTANQPQHF
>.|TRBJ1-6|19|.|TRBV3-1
TGTGCCAGCAGCCAAGATTTCGCTTCGGACGGCGCCTATAATTCACCCCTCCACTTT
CASSQDFASDGAYNSPLHF
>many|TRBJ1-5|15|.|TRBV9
TGTGCCAGCAGCGTAGGGGGGACGGACAATCAGCCCCAGCATTTT
CASSVGGTDNQPQHF
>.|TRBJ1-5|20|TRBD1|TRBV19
TGTGCCAGTACTCCCCCGTCGGGACAGGGTATCCGATATAGCAATCAGCCCCAGCATTTT
CASTPPSGQGIRYSNQPQHF
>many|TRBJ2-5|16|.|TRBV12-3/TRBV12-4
TGTGCCAGCAGTTTAGATAGCGGAGCCGAGAGAGAGACCCAGTACTTC
CASSLDSGAERETQYF
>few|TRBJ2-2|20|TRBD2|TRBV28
TGTGCCAGCAGTTTTCCGTGGACGCTAGCGGGAGGTATGAGCACCGGGGAGCTGTTTTTT
CASSFPWTLAGGMSTGELFF
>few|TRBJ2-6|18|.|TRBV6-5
TGTGCCAGCAGTTATAGCGGCAGTCCCCGCTCTGGGGCCAACGTCCTGACTTTC
CASSYSGSPRSGANVLTF
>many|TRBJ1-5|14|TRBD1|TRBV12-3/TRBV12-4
TGTGCCAGGAGAGGGACAGGGGGAAATCAGCCCCAGCATTTT
CARRGTGGNQPQHF
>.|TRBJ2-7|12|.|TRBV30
TGTGCCTGGAGTGGTGCTTCCTACGAGCAGTACTTC
CAWSGASYEQYF
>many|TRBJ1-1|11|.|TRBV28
TGTGCCAGCAGTTTTAACAGTGAAGCTTTCTTT
CASSFNSEAFF
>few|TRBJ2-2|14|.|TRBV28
TGTGCCAGCAGTTTAAGGGGGGTTCTCGGGGAGCTGTTTTTT
CASSLRGVLGELFF
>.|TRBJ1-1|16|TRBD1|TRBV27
TGTGCCAGCAGTTTTTCGGCCAGGGGGGTGAACACTGAAGCTTTCTTT
CASSFSARGVNTEAFF
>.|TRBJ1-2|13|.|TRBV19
TGTGCCAGTAATTATCGGTCTGGATATGGCTACACCTTC
CASNYRSGYGYTF
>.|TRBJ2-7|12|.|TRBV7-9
TGTGCCAGCAGCTCCCACGCCTACGAGCAGTACTTC
CASSSHAYEQYF
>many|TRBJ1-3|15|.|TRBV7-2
TGTGCCAGCAGCTTCACAGGGAGCTCTGGAAACACCATATATTTT
CASSFTGSSGNTIYF